One and the same sample provided the 4 T cell receptor beta chains below, sequenced in a study of Tregs in tolerant kidney transplant recipients. Data came from immunoSEQ multiplex PCR; TCRdb stores just in-frame clones and leaves some out. The sample has 54,000 or so clones, about nine tenths seen once. Mixed chimerism was transient after nonmyeloablative marrow transplants from related graft donors. Sample: CD8+ T cells from blood (PBMCs), taken 24 months after the transplant. The receptors were gathered from a human patient who received a combined kidney and bone marrow transplant. Some T cells may trace back to the graft donor.

The gene calls are TRBV27 and TRBJ1-1; D is possibly TRBD1 (5 bases). This CDR3 is built from 15 residues. Germline lookup yields CDR1 MNHEY and CDR2 SMNVEV (reference sequence). Trimming removed 5 bases from V and 1 base from J, with 14 bases in between. The CDR3 here is CASSPWVGGNTEAFF. CDR3 DNA sequence: TGTGCCAGCAGTCCTTGGGTGGGGGGGAACACTGAAGCTTTCTTT.

Written as DNA, the CDR3 is TGTGCCAGTAGTATCACGCCTAGCGCAGGCTCCAATGAGCAGTTCTTC. Protein sequence: CASSITPSAGSNEQFF. The chain employs TRBV19 and TRBJ2-1, with D maybe TRBD2 (6 bases). V was pared by 3 bases and J by 6 bases, with 18 bases between. Germline CDR1 LNHDA, CDR2 SQIVND (reference sequence). This CDR3 has 16 residues.

The gene calls are TRBV9 and TRBJ2-5; D perhaps matches TRBD2 (5 bases). This CDR3 is 11 amino acids long. The germline CDR1 and CDR2 sequences are SGDLS and YYNGEE. Trimming shortened V by 4 bases and J by 11 bases, and 12 bases separated the two germline ends. The CDR3 bases are TGTGCCAGCAGCACGAGCGGAGAGCAGTACTTC. Translating gives CASSTSGEQYF. The whole variable domain, remainder taken from reference TRBV9 and TRBJ2-5, is DSGVTQTPKHLITATGQRVTLRCSPRSGDLSVYWYQQSLDQGLQFLIQYYNGEERAKGNILERFSAQQFPDLHSELNLSSLELGDSALYFCASSTSGEQYFGPGTRLLVL.

The rearrangement joins TRBV9 to TRBJ2-3, with 8 positions matching TRBD2. In germline, CDR1 is SGDLS, CDR2 YYNGEE. The CDR3 loop spans 19 amino acids. V was clipped by 1 base and J by 2 bases; unmatched bases: 15. The chain's CDR3 is CASSVWGSGLAGFTDTQYF. Written as DNA, the CDR3 is TGTGCCAGCAGCGTATGGGGTTCCGGGTTAGCGGGATTCACAGATACGCAGTATTTT.